What follows describes a single T cell receptor (beta chain). These data are taken from a study of T cell changes during pregnancy in multiple sclerosis. Clones were sequenced by immunoSEQ multiplex PCR, and TCRdb holds only the in-frame ones, with some missing. The data show 40,000 to 60,000 clones, roughly 92% seen once. Germline V CDR1 and CDR2: SGHDT, YYEEEE. This CDR3 has 18 amino acids. The J segment lost 6 bases and the V segment lost 6 bases, leaving 17 bases of the junction unmatched. The sequence was obtained from a female donor with multiple sclerosis, enrolled in a pregnancy study. Material: CD4+ T cells from peripheral blood mononuclear cells, obtained in the third trimester of pregnancy. V and J are TRBV5-6 and TRBJ2-7, with 14 bases identical to TRBD2. The CDR3 sequence: CASTRGELRLAGGREQYF. For the CDR3, the DNA is TGTGCCAGCACCAGGGGAGAATTGCGACTAGCGGGGGGGCGCGAGCAGTACTTC.